The present entry profiles one TCR beta chain with its context. Trimming pared 2 bases from V and 5 bases from J, leaving 11 bases between. This CDR3 spans 15 amino acids. Per the germline V gene, CDR1 is SGHRS and CDR2 is YFSETQ. These data originate in a study of blood T cell repertoires in COVID-19. Study as a whole: Donors in the United States, Italy and Spain gave samples during acute or convalescent COVID-19. PBMCs, B-cell-depleted T cells, or T cells provided the cDNA or gDNA that made up the material.

Per the original methods: Estimation of nucleated cell counts was performed using reference gene primer amplification. Sequencing used immunoSEQ multiplex PCR; TCRdb keeps in-frame clones, though not all of them. That table gives V, J and clone size, and the DNA gave D and trimming. The table lists around 94,000 clones, approximately 80% of them singletons. This chain uses TRBV5-1 with TRBJ1-6, with a possible D match to TRBD1 (6 bases). The TCR was taken from a man aged 45-65 years with acute or convalescent COVID-19. Sequencing input: peripheral blood. The CDR3, as DNA: TGCGCCAGCAGCTTAGAGGGGGTCAATAATTCACCCCTCCACTTT. It codes for CASSLEGVNNSPLHF.